The 26 T cell receptor beta chains given below trace back to one sample, sequenced in a study of T cell repertoires in cytomegalovirus infection (dated by TCRdb to 2018 to 2020). No antigens are known for them. The sample was run on an Illumina HiSeq 1500. TCRdb cleaned the public reads at Q25 with fastp, built clones with MiXCR and kept in-frame beta chains. Each CDR3 protein appears once, grouped with its most common genes and DNA. The sample profile shows about 900,000 distinct CDR3 sequences; roughly 31% of them were found once. Together, the top ten hold around an eighth of the sample. The treatment or condition label for this specimen denotes: in vitro stimulation with specific CMV peptide epitopes to enrich CMV-specific T cells. This sample comprised cultured CD8+ T cells from PBMCs, obtained from culture after CMV antigen stimulation. The receptor source for this set is a human donor in good health (CMV status not recorded). Some clones in this sample may be carry-over from other donors' samples.

This clonotype was counted a few times. The chain couples TRBV7-3 to TRBJ2-3; 7 bases align to TRBD2. V gave up 6 bases and J gave up 2 bases; unmatched junction bases: 8. The germline V gene has CDR1 SGHTA and CDR2 FQGTGA. CDR3 size: 15 residues. The CDR3 DNA follows: TGTGCCAGCAGTTGGACTAGTTATCACACAGATACGCAGTATTTT. Residues: CASSWTSYHTDTQYF. Full variable domain (missing parts from reference TRBV7-3 and TRBJ2-3): GAGVSQTPSNKVTEKGKYVELRCDPISGHTALYWYRQSLGQGPEFLIYFQGTGAADDSGLPNDRFFAVRPEGSVSTLKIQRTERGDSAVYLCASSWTSYHTDTQYFGPGTRLTVL.

This clonotype was detected ten times or more. The chain combines TRBV7-2 with TRBJ1-1, with 9 bases fitting TRBD1. V was clipped by 3 bases and J by 6 bases; unmatched bases: 8. CDR1 SGHTA and CDR2 FQGNSA come from the germline V gene. The CDR3 has 15 residues. CDR3 residues: CASSLWTGETAEAFF. In DNA form, the CDR3 reads TGTGCCAGCAGCTTGTGGACAGGGGAAACCGCTGAAGCTTTCTTT.

V is TRBV6-1 and J is TRBJ2-3, with 8 bases aligning to TRBD2. This CDR3 has 15 amino acids. J gave up 3 bases and V 5 bases, and 7 bases lay outside the gene matches. Per germline, CDR1 MNHNS and CDR2 SASEGT. The CDR3 DNA follows: TGTGCCAGCAGTTTTTACGGGGGGGGGACAGATACGCAGTATTTT. The encoded protein is CASSFYGGGTDTQYF.

V gene TRBV9 combines with J gene TRBJ2-1, with 10 bases fitting TRBD1. V shed 0 bases and J 0 bases; nucleotides not matched to a gene: 6. This CDR3 is 18 amino acids long. Germline V CDR1 and CDR2: SGDLS, YYNGEE. The CDR3 reads CASSVDYRDRGSYNEQFF. In nucleotides, the CDR3 is TGTGCCAGCAGCGTAGATTATAGGGACAGGGGCTCCTACAATGAGCAGTTCTTC.

Only a few counts were recorded for this clonotype. The chain couples TRBV15 to TRBJ2-3, with 8 bases aligning to TRBD1. This CDR3 region has 13 residues. Germline CDR1 and CDR2: LNHNV and YYDKDF (reference sequence). With 2 bases clipped from V and 6 bases from J, the junction kept 1 base outside the gene matches. This CDR3 reads CATSRNRGDTQYF. CDR3 bases: TGTGCCACCAGCAGAAACAGGGGGGATACGCAGTATTTT.

The J gene is TRBJ2-1, the V gene TRBV29-1; maybe TRBD2 (7 bases). CDR3 length equals 12 residues. Germline values: CDR1 SQVTM, CDR2 ANQGSEA. Trimming pared 5 bases from V and 6 bases from J, leaving 11 bases between. CDR3 amino acids: CSVLGGRNEQFF. Here the CDR3 DNA reads TGCAGCGTTCTGGGGGGGCGCAATGAGCAGTTCTTC.

The gene calls are TRBV5-5 and TRBJ2-1, with D unresolved. Germline V CDR1 and CDR2: SGHKS, YYEKEE (reference sequence). The V gene lost 4 bases and the J gene lost 6 bases, with 11 bases spanning the gap. This CDR3 spans 13 amino acids. CDR3 bases: TGTGCCAGCAGCCCGAACTCAGTCAATGAGCAGTTCTTC. This translates into CASSPNSVNEQFF. The full variable domain, completed using reference TRBV5-5 and TRBJ2-1, is DAGVTQSPTHLIKTRGQQVTLRCSPISGHKSVSWYQQVLGQGPQFIFQYYEKEERGRGNFPDRFSARQFPNYSSELNVNALLLGDSALYLCASSPNSVNEQFFGPGTRLTVL.

The chain recombines TRBV5-4 with TRBJ2-5, with D tentatively TRBD1 or TRBD2 (5 bases each). CDR1 and CDR2 from the germline V gene are SGHNT and YYREEE (reference sequence). Trimming stripped 3 bases from V and 3 bases from J, with 15 bases between. This CDR3 is built from 15 residues. CDR3 amino acids: CASSSRDGPKETQYF. CDR3 sequence (DNA): TGTGCCAGCAGCTCCCGGGACGGACCTAAAGAGACCCAGTACTTC. Full variable domain (missing parts from reference TRBV5-4 and TRBJ2-5): ETGVTQSPTHLIKTRGQQVTLRCSSQSGHNTVSWYQQALGQGPQFIFQYYREEENGRGNFPPRFSGLQFPNYSSELNVNALELDDSALYLCASSSRDGPKETQYFGPGTRLLVL.

This clonotype was picked up many times. Relative to the germline gene, one junction end is altered; a read error may explain this. The J gene is TRBJ1-5, the V gene TRBV3-1; D is unresolved. Germline CDR1 and CDR2: LGHDT and YNNKEL (reference sequence). This CDR3 is built from 15 residues. In DNA form, the CDR3 reads TGCGCCAGCAGCCAAGATAGTGGCAGCAATCAGCCCCAGCATTTT. Translated: CASSQDSGSNQPQHF.

Worth noting for this clonotype: A much larger clone lies one base from this, so it may be a read error. The chain has TRBV7-9 and TRBJ1-2; a possible D gene is TRBD1 (5 bases). Germline V gene lookup returns CDR1 SEHNR and CDR2 FQNEAQ (reference sequence). The CDR3 extends over 14 amino acids. The ends were cut back, 2 bases at V and 5 bases at J, with 12 bases in the middle. The DNA of the CDR3 is TGTGCCAGCAGCTTACCCGGGACGGAGTATGGCTACACCTTC. Translation: CASSLPGTEYGYTF.

This clonotype was detected many times. This sequence joins TRBV6-2 or TRBV6-3 and TRBJ2-1; D remains unclear. Germline CDR1 reads MNHEY; CDR2 reads SVGEGT. V was cut by 1 base and J by 3 bases, with 10 bases left in between. The CDR3 has 15 residues. The CDR3 sequence: CASSYLGNGYNEQFF. The CDR3 DNA reads as TGTGCCAGCAGTTACTTGGGGAATGGCTACAATGAGCAGTTCTTC.

This clonotype was detected only a few times. The chain couples TRBV24-1 to TRBJ2-2; possible D gene TRBD2, 5 bases. Per the germline V gene, CDR1 is KGHDR and CDR2 is SFDVKD. Trimming took 5 bases from V and 4 from J, leaving 7 bases between them. The CDR3 is 13 residues long. The CDR3 region is CATSGRGTGELFF. CDR3 sequence (DNA): TGTGCCACCAGTGGACGGGGCACCGGGGAGCTGTTTTTT.

The chain has TRBV19 and TRBJ1-5, with D unresolved. The V gene lost 3 bases and the J gene lost 1 base, with 10 bases spanning the gap. Germline V gives CDR1 LNHDA, CDR2 SQIVND (reference sequence). CDR3 length: 15 residues. The CDR3 spells CASSIVKASNQPQHF. CDR3 nucleotide sequence: TGTGCCAGTAGTATTGTGAAGGCGAGCAATCAGCCCCAGCATTTT.

V usage is TRBV9 and J usage is TRBJ2-7, with TRBD1 matching over 7 bases. Germline V lookup: CDR1 SGDLS, CDR2 YYNGEE. The CDR3 consists of 14 residues. Losses at the gene ends were 0 bases for V and 2 bases for J; bases not matched to a gene: 2. DNA for the CDR3: TGTGCCAGCAGCGTAGGGGACAGCCCCTACGAGCAGTACTTC. It encodes CASSVGDSPYEQYF.

This clonotype was seen a handful of times. The chain is built from TRBV6-6 and TRBJ1-2; D ambiguous. This CDR3 spans 13 amino acids. V was pared by 7 bases and J by 1 base, with 10 bases between. CDR1 MNHNY and CDR2 SVGAGI come from the germline V gene (reference sequence). The DNA for the CDR3 is TGTGCCAGCACTTTTGGGCTTAACTATGGCTACACCTTC. This codes for CASTFGLNYGYTF.

This clonotype was counted a few times. J is TRBJ1-6 and V is TRBV12-3 or TRBV12-4; possible D gene TRBD1, 5 bases. The CDR3 contains 14 residues. The V end lost 1 base, the J end lost 11 bases, and 12 bases lay between the germline ends. CDR3 in DNA: TGTGCCAGCAGTTTAGGTCAGGGTAGGGCACCCCTCCACTTT. This sequence encodes CASSLGQGRAPLHF.

This clonotype was found a few times. Here the CDR3 DNA reads TGTGCCAGCAGCTTACCCGAAGAGGGACAGGCCCTAAATGAAAAACTGTTTTTT. Translation gives CASSLPEEGQALNEKLFF. V usage is TRBV7-8 and J usage is TRBJ1-4; 8 nucleotides line up with TRBD1. The CDR3 sequence is 18 residues long. The germline V gene has CDR1 SGHVS and CDR2 FQNEAQ. Trimming removed 2 bases from V and 5 bases from J; junction bases left unmatched: 13.

The V gene is TRBV13, the J gene TRBJ2-3; 10 bases map to TRBD2. The CDR3 spans 17 residues. Germline V gene sequence: CDR1 PRHDT, CDR2 FYEKMQ (reference sequence). J gave up 1 base and V 5 bases, and 9 bases lay outside the gene matches. This chain's CDR3 is CASSQLNSGGRTDTQYF. DNA for the CDR3: TGTGCCAGCAGCCAACTTAATAGCGGGGGGCGCACAGATACGCAGTATTTT.

The chain employs TRBV6-5 and TRBJ2-3, with a possible D match to TRBD2 (5 bases). Germline CDR1 and CDR2: MNHEY and SVGAGI. Between the trimmed V and J ends, which lost 6 bases and 0 bases, there was a span of 16 bases. The CDR3 consists of 16 residues. DNA for the CDR3: TGTGCCAGCAGCGACGGACGGCAGCGGAGCACAGATACGCAGTATTTT. This codes for CASSDGRQRSTDTQYF.

The genes are TRBV7-6 and TRBJ1-2, with D uncertain. Between the trimmed V and J ends, which lost 1 base and 1 base, there was a span of 10 bases. Germline-derived CDR1 and CDR2 are SGHVS and FNYEAQ. The CDR3 is 15 amino acids. The chain's CDR3 is CASSLGLRINYGYTF. The CDR3 bases are TGTGCCAGCAGCTTAGGTCTCCGGATTAACTATGGCTACACCTTC.

This chain uses TRBV6-2 or TRBV6-3 with TRBJ2-1, with 12 nucleotides matching TRBD2. The CDR3 extends over 16 amino acids. With 4 bases clipped from V and 7 bases from J, the junction kept 8 bases outside the gene matches. Per germline, CDR1 MNHEY and CDR2 SVGEGT. The CDR3 spells CASSSTTSGGENEQFF. The CDR3 DNA follows: TGTGCCAGCAGTTCAACGACTAGCGGGGGTGAAAATGAGCAGTTCTTC.

In this sample, this clonotype turned up many times. The CDR3 loop is CASSLLAGLQETQYF. The CDR3 DNA follows: TGTGCCAGCAGCCTCCTAGCGGGGCTCCAAGAGACCCAGTACTTC. V usage is TRBV7-2 and J usage is TRBJ2-5; TRBD2 agrees at 9 bases. V lost 5 bases to trimming and J lost 1 base; unmatched junction nucleotides: 5. The CDR3 has 15 amino acids. CDR1 and CDR2 from the germline V gene are SGHTA and FQGNSA.

This clonotype was seen a few times. The gene calls are TRBV10-3 and TRBJ2-2; the match to TRBD2 covers 8 bases. Germline loops: CDR1 ENHRY, CDR2 SYGVKD. Trimming took 4 bases from V and 7 from J; bases not matched to a gene: 5. There are 14 residues in the CDR3. The CDR3 DNA reads as TGTGCCATCAGTGGAACTAGCGGAGACGGGGAGCTGTTTTTT. This sequence encodes CAISGTSGDGELFF.

The CDR3 protein is CASTGGGDTQYF. CDR3 nucleotide sequence: TGCGCCAGCACCGGGGGGGGAGATACGCAGTATTTT. This chain links TRBV5-1 with TRBJ2-3, with TRBD2 matching over 8 bases. After removal of 6 bases from V and 5 bases from J, the junction contained 2 bases not matched to a gene. There are 12 residues in the CDR3. Looked up from germline, CDR1 is SGHRS and CDR2 is YFSETQ. The full variable domain, with the rest looked up from reference TRBV5-1 and TRBJ2-3, is KAGVTQTPRYLIKTRGQQVTLSCSPISGHRSVSWYQQTPGQGLQFLFEYFSETQRNKGNFPGRFSGRQFSNSRSEMNVSTLELGDSALYLCASTGGGDTQYFGPGTRLTVL.

Of note for this clonotype: This may arise from a read error, as a much more abundant clone is one base away. This chain connects TRBV7-8 to TRBJ2-3; 7 nucleotides align to TRBD2. The CDR3 has 16 amino acids. Looked up from germline, CDR1 is SGHVS and CDR2 is FQNEAQ. The DNA for the CDR3 is TGTGCCAGCAGCAAACCCGGGACTAAGAGCACAGATACGCGGTATTTT. It translates to CASSKPGTKSTDTRYF. Full variable domain (remainder filled in from reference TRBV7-8 and TRBJ2-3): GAGVSQSPRYKVAKRGQDVALRCDPISGHVSLFWYQQALGQGPEFLTYFQNEAQLDKSGLPSDRFFAERPEGSVSTLKIQRTQQEDSAVYLCASSKPGTKSTDTRYFGPGTRLTVL.

This clonotype has just a few counts. V usage is TRBV7-9 and J usage is TRBJ1-2; D is undetermined. In germline, CDR1 is SEHNR, CDR2 FQNEAQ (reference sequence). The V end was cut by 5 bases, the J end by 10 bases, with 11 bases between. The CDR3 covers 11 residues. The CDR3 sequence is CASSPGLDYTF. The CDR3, as DNA: TGTGCCAGCAGCCCGGGCCTTGACTACACCTTC.